The 20 T cell receptor beta chains reported below all come from one sample, sequenced in a study of T-cell memory formation after mild COVID-19. MiXCR, run by TCRdb on the 5' RACE reads, gives a single entry per CDR3 protein. The table has roughly 560,000 distinct CDR3 sequences, around 20% seen once. The sample was PBMCs or a T cell subset sorted from them (not recorded which). Every receptor here comes from an adult woman who had mild COVID-19 (a few samples of this study predate the infection). Cell type and time point are not known.

This chain joins TRBV6-2 or TRBV6-3 and TRBJ1-1, with unresolved D. CDR3 size: 11 residues. Germline CDR1 is MNHEY and CDR2 is SVGEGT. V was shortened by 10 bases and J by 7 bases, with 13 bases between the two germline ends. The chain's CDR3 is CATQRTDEAFF. CDR3 DNA sequence: TGTGCCACCCAACGGACGGATGAAGCTTTCTTT.

This clonotype has more than one count but fewer than ten. J is TRBJ1-1 and V is TRBV5-5; 7 nucleotides agree with TRBD1. V lost 4 bases and J lost 7; bases outside the gene matches: 7. The CDR3 sequence is 13 residues long. Germline V lookup: CDR1 SGHKS, CDR2 YYEKEE (reference sequence). The CDR3 DNA reads TGTGCCAGCAGCACCCGACAGGGACGTGAAGCTTTCTTT. Residues: CASSTRQGREAFF. Full variable domain (outside the CDR3, taken from reference TRBV5-5 and TRBJ1-1): DAGVTQSPTHLIKTRGQQVTLRCSPISGHKSVSWYQQVLGQGPQFIFQYYEKEERGRGNFPDRFSARQFPNYSSELNVNALLLGDSALYLCASSTRQGREAFFGQGTRLTVV.

In this sample, this clonotype turned up many times. This chain links TRBV5-5 with TRBJ2-7; 7 bases fit TRBD1. The CDR3 is 14 amino acids. Germline values: CDR1 SGHKS, CDR2 YYEKEE (reference sequence). J gave up 3 bases and V 0 bases, and 3 bases lay outside the gene matches. In DNA, the CDR3 is TGTGCCAGCAGCTTGGAGGCAGGGGGCTACGAGCAGTACTTC. Amino acids: CASSLEAGGYEQYF.

The J gene is TRBJ2-3, the V gene TRBV7-2; D is unresolved. The V and J ends lost 4 bases and 2 bases respectively, with 7 bases between them. Germline CDR1 is SGHTA and CDR2 is FQGNSA. The CDR3 totals 13 residues. The CDR3 nucleotides are TGTGCCAGCAGCTACTCGACCACAGATACGCAGTATTTT. This gives the protein CASSYSTTDTQYF.

In its sample, this clonotype was seen a few times. The chain couples TRBV12-3 or TRBV12-4 to TRBJ2-5; weak D call: TRBD1 (7 bases). CDR3 size: 13 residues. V gave up 8 bases and J gave up 5 bases, with 15 bases separating them. The CDR3 spells CASGRTGLETQYF. CDR3 coding DNA: TGTGCCAGCGGGAGGACAGGCTTGGAGACCCAGTACTTC.

This clonotype was seen only a few times. In nucleotides, the CDR3 is TGTGCCAGCAGCTTTCGGGCCGTTAATGAAAAACTGTTTTTT. It yields the protein CASSFRAVNEKLFF. The genes are TRBV13 and TRBJ1-4; D not resolved. Trimming took off 3 bases at V and 4 bases at J, with 9 bases between the two ends. CDR1 PRHDT and CDR2 FYEKMQ come from the germline V gene (reference sequence). This CDR3 spans 14 amino acids.

A few counts support this clonotype. The V and J genes are TRBV7-2 and TRBJ2-3; 9 bases map to TRBD2. Germline V gene data show CDR1 as SGHTA and CDR2 as FQGNSA. The CDR3 length is 18 residues. V was pared by 5 bases and J by 6 bases, with 18 bases of the junction left unmatched. CDR3 DNA sequence: TGTGCCAGCAGCCTATTAAGACAAGCGGGGGGTCCCCGGGATACGCAGTATTTT. Encoded protein: CASSLLRQAGGPRDTQYF.

The table lists this clonotype with a few counts. V is TRBV28 and J is TRBJ2-1; 7 nucleotides match TRBD2. Per germline, CDR1 MDHEN and CDR2 SYDVKM. The ends lost 2 bases at V and 8 bases at J; junction bases unmatched: 9. This CDR3 contains 15 residues. The CDR3 bases are TGTGCCAGCAGTTTAGGGGACTATCGCAGGGATGAGCAGTTCTTC. As protein: CASSLGDYRRDEQFF.

The J gene is TRBJ2-7, the V gene TRBV6-5; 7 bases align to TRBD1. The CDR3 covers 14 residues. The germline V gene has CDR1 MNHEY and CDR2 SVGAGI. With V trimmed by 6 bases and J by 1 base, 6 bases remained unmatched. The CDR3 region has the DNA TGTGCCAGCAGATTAACAGGGGATTCCTACGAGCAGTACTTC. This sequence encodes CASRLTGDSYEQYF.

This clonotype was detected a few times. This chain joins TRBV7-6 and TRBJ2-5; maybe TRBD2 (6 bases). The CDR3 is 16 residues long. Trimming left V 3 bases short and J 0 bases short, with 14 bases between. Looked up from germline, CDR1 is SGHVS and CDR2 is FNYEAQ. The CDR3 nucleotides are TGTGCCAGCAGCTTGACTACGGGGGAGTACCAAGAGACCCAGTACTTC. Amino acid sequence: CASSLTTGEYQETQYF.

This clonotype was seen a few times. The chain joins TRBV5-1 to TRBJ1-1, with a possible D match to TRBD1 (5 bases). With 4 bases removed from V and 0 bases from J, the gap between germline ends came to 7 bases. The CDR3 length is 13 residues. Germline V lookup: CDR1 SGHRS, CDR2 YFSETQ. The CDR3 sequence is CASSGAVNTEAFF. DNA for the CDR3: TGCGCCAGCAGCGGGGCAGTGAACACTGAAGCTTTCTTT.

V and J are TRBV30 and TRBJ2-3, with D uncertain. Trimming stripped 0 bases from V and 5 bases from J, with 6 bases between. CDR1 and CDR2 from the germline V gene are GTSNPN and SVGIG (reference sequence). This CDR3 region has 12 residues. CDR3 sequence: CAWSVSVDTQYF. DNA for the CDR3: TGTGCCTGGAGTGTATCGGTAGATACGCAGTATTTT.

V and J are TRBV25-1 and TRBJ1-4; 7 bases are shared with TRBD1. CDR1 is MGHDK and CDR2 is SYGVNS in the germline V gene. The CDR3 runs 15 residues. J gave up 6 bases and V 0 bases, and 4 bases lay outside the gene matches. The CDR3 DNA follows: TGTGCCAGCAGTGAATATAAAGGGGGCGATGAAAAACTGTTTTTT. Its translation: CASSEYKGGDEKLFF.

This clonotype was recorded a few times. The V gene is TRBV5-6, the J gene TRBJ2-3; no firm D call. Germline V lookup: CDR1 SGHDT, CDR2 YYEEEE. The V end was cut by 1 base, the J end by 0 bases, with 9 bases between. The CDR3 spans 15 residues. CDR3 protein: CASSLSVASTDTQYF. In nucleotides, the CDR3 is TGTGCCAGCAGCTTGTCAGTTGCTAGCACAGATACGCAGTATTTT.

The chain combines TRBV6-6 with TRBJ1-2, with D perhaps matching TRBD1 (6 bases). The CDR3 covers 16 residues. V was trimmed by 5 bases and J by 3 bases, leaving 19 bases between them. Per the germline V gene, CDR1 is MNHNY and CDR2 is SVGAGI (reference sequence). The CDR3 spells CASSIPPPGHHYGYTF. The CDR3 nucleotides read TGTGCCAGCAGTATACCCCCCCCGGGACACCACTATGGCTACACCTTC.

This clonotype was recorded a few times. The chain has TRBV6-6 and TRBJ2-5; D not resolved. Germline V gives CDR1 MNHNY, CDR2 SVGAGI (reference sequence). The CDR3 is made up of 12 amino acids. Trimming took 6 bases from V and 2 from J, leaving 7 bases between them. The CDR3 DNA reads as TGTGCCAGCAGAACCCATCAAGAGACCCAGTACTTC. The encoded protein is CASRTHQETQYF.

This clonotype was seen more than once but under ten times. This chain uses TRBV4-3 with TRBJ1-3, with 9 bases lining up with TRBD1. Germline trimming cut 0 bases from V and 4 bases from J; bases unmatched to any gene: 7. Per germline, CDR1 LGHNA and CDR2 YSLEER. CDR3 size: 17 residues. CDR3 sequence: CASSQDIQGAGGNTIYF. The CDR3 region has the DNA TGCGCCAGCAGCCAAGATATACAGGGGGCGGGCGGAAACACCATATATTTT.

The V and J genes are TRBV15 and TRBJ2-7; 9 nucleotides align to TRBD1. The CDR3 loop spans 16 amino acids. In germline, CDR1 is LNHNV, CDR2 YYDKDF (reference sequence). Trimming removed 1 base from V and 3 bases from J; junction bases left unmatched: 7. The CDR3 spells CATSRGRGTGNYEQYF. As DNA, the CDR3 is TGTGCCACCAGCAGAGGAAGGGGGACAGGGAACTACGAGCAGTACTTC.

This clonotype has a count of ten or more. The chain joins TRBV7-2 to TRBJ2-1, with TRBD1 matching over 9 bases. The germline gives CDR1 SGHTA, CDR2 FQGNSA. J was trimmed by 3 bases and V by 1 base; bases with no gene match: 1. CDR3 length equals 15 residues. The CDR3 nucleotides are TGTGCCAGCAGCTTAGACAGGGGGCTCTACAATGAGCAGTTCTTC. It is translated as CASSLDRGLYNEQFF.

J is TRBJ2-7 and V is TRBV29-1, with D unclear. CDR3 size: 14 residues. CDR1 is SQVTM, CDR2 ANQGSEA, per germline. Trimming shortened V by 4 bases and J by 2 bases, and 15 bases separated the two germline ends. The CDR3 DNA follows: TGCAGCGTTGCTTTAAATTGGGCCACCTACGAGCAGTACTTC. Translated: CSVALNWATYEQYF.